The T cell receptor beta chain under discussion was sequenced for a study of blood T cell repertoires in COVID-19. At the level of the study: Acute and convalescent COVID-19 specimens originated in the United States, Italy and Spain. The analysed material was cDNA or gDNA that came from T cells, B-cell-depleted T cells, or PBMCs.

In the original workflow: For nucleated cells, counts were estimated from reference gene primer amplification. Measured with immunoSEQ multiplex PCR; TCRdb has only the in-frame clones, and not every one. The DNA gave D and trimming, while V, J and clone size come from that table. The sample lists around 200,000 clones, more than 75% occurring once. V was cut by 3 bases and J by 7 bases, with 12 bases left in between. Germline V lookup: CDR1 SGHVS, CDR2 FQNEAQ. The CDR3 sequence is 14 residues long. The sequence derives from a man in his 70s with acute or convalescent COVID-19. The material sequenced was peripheral blood. The rearrangement joins TRBV7-8 to TRBJ1-4; D unresolved. The CDR3 sequence is CASSFGRVGEKLFF. For the CDR3, the DNA is TGTGCCAGCAGCTTCGGGAGGGTGGGTGAAAAACTGTTTTTT.